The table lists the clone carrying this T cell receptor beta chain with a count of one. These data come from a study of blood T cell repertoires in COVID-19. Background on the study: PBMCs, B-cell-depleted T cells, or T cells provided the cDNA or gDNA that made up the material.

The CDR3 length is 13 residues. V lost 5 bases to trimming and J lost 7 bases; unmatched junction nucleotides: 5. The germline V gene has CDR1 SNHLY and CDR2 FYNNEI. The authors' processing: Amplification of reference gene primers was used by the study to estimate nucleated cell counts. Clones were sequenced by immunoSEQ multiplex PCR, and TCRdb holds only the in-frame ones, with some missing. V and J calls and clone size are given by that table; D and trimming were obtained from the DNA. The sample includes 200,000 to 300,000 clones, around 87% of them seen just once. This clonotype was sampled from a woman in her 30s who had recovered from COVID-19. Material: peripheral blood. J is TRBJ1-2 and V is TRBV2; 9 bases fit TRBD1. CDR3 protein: CASSWTGAGGYTF. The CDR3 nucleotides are TGTGCCAGCAGTTGGACAGGGGCAGGTGGCTACACCTTC. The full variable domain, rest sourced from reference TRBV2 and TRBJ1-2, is EPEVTQTPSHQVTQMGQEVILRCVPISNHLYFYWYRQILGQKVEFLVSFYNNEISEKSEIFDDQFSVERPDGSNFTLKIRSTKLEDSAMYFCASSWTGAGGYTFGSGTRLTVV.